These 32 T cell receptor beta chains were sequenced from one sample in a study of shared clonotypes between healthy human individuals. Some clones are missing from TCRdb's copy, which holds only in-frame ones; the method was immunoSEQ multiplex PCR. The table shows nearly 2 million clones, with less than 95% occurring only once. CD8 cells classed as naive were CD45RO-negative and positively selected for CCR7, excluding terminally differentiated effector memory CD45RA+ cells. Sequencing was carried out using naive CD8+ T cells sorted from blood. The receptors originated from a man aged 18 to 35 in good health.

This chain joins TRBV9 and TRBJ2-3; 9 bases match TRBD2. CDR1 SGDLS and CDR2 YYNGEE come from the germline V gene. There are 16 residues in the CDR3. V trimming: 4 bases; J trimming: 4 bases; junction bases outside the gene matches: 10. CDR3 sequence (DNA): TGTGCCAGCAGCCTCCAGCGGGAGGAGGTGTCAGATACGCAGTATTTT. As protein: CASSLQREEVSDTQYF.

The chain is built from TRBV7-2 and TRBJ2-6; tentative D call: TRBD1 (6 bases). Trimming cost V 4 bases and J 1 base, with 8 bases left between them. CDR1 SGHTA and CDR2 FQGNSA come from the germline V gene. The CDR3 has 15 residues. CDR3 sequence reads: CASSSGVSGANVLTF. The CDR3 bases are TGTGCCAGCAGCTCAGGGGTATCTGGGGCCAACGTCCTGACTTTC. The full variable domain, completed using reference TRBV7-2 and TRBJ2-6, is GAGVSQSPSNKVTEKGKDVELRCDPISGHTALYWYRQSLGQGLEFLIYFQGNSAPDKSGLPSDRFSAERTGGSVSTLTIQRTQQEDSAVYLCASSSGVSGANVLTFGAGSRLTVL.

V gene TRBV28 combines with J gene TRBJ2-1; 8 nucleotides agree with TRBD2. V lost 6 bases, J lost 9 bases, and 16 bases stayed unmatched. There are 16 residues in the CDR3. Looked up from germline, CDR1 is MDHEN and CDR2 is SYDVKM. CDR3 coding DNA: TGTGCCAGCAGCGGAAAGTGGACTAGCTCTACTCTTGAGCAGTTCTTC. Protein product: CASSGKWTSSTLEQFF.

This chain uses TRBV27 with TRBJ2-1; 9 bases are a match to TRBD2. V dropped 4 bases and J dropped 5; count of bases not matched to a gene: 3. Germline loops: CDR1 MNHEY, CDR2 SMNVEV (reference sequence). CDR3 length equals 14 residues. CDR3 sequence reads: CASSSTSGDNEQFF. Written as DNA, the CDR3 is TGTGCCAGCAGTTCGACTAGCGGAGACAATGAGCAGTTCTTC.

The chain recombines TRBV2 with TRBJ2-1; D remains ambiguous. V gave up 2 bases and J gave up 7 bases, with 12 bases separating them. Germline V gene lookup returns CDR1 SNHLY and CDR2 FYNNEI. The CDR3 contains 14 residues. The CDR3 coding sequence is TGTGCCAGCAGTGAAATTTATGAGAGGAATGAGCAGTTCTTC. Protein product: CASSEIYERNEQFF.

Comment on this clone: Other DNA sequences in this sample translate to the same CDR3. V and J are TRBV5-6 and TRBJ2-1; 13 bases are a match to TRBD2. Unmatched junction bases numbered 2, after V lost 2 bases and J lost 3 bases. This CDR3 has 16 amino acids. Germline CDR1 reads SGHDT; CDR2 reads YYEEEE. The CDR3: CASSFGLAGVYNEQFF. DNA of the CDR3: TGTGCCAGCAGCTTTGGACTAGCGGGAGTCTACAATGAGCAGTTCTTC.

DNA for the CDR3: TGTGCCAGCAGTCCTAACACAGGGGTGGGCTATGGCTACACCTTC. Protein: CASSPNTGVGYGYTF. The gene calls are TRBV6-5 and TRBJ1-2, with 7 bases matching TRBD1. This CDR3 has 15 residues. The V segment lost 5 bases and the J segment 4 bases; nucleotides outside the gene matches: 10. From germline, CDR1 is MNHEY and CDR2 SVGAGI.

This clone was recorded only once. The chain has TRBV20-1 and TRBJ2-5, with a weak D call TRBD2 (5 bases). From germline, CDR1 is DFQATT and CDR2 SNEGSKA (reference sequence). The CDR3 runs to 11 residues. V lost 6 bases, J lost 7 bases, and 12 bases lay in between. CDR3 nucleotide sequence: TGCAGTGCCGAAGTCCGGGGGACCCAGTACTTC. Protein sequence: CSAEVRGTQYF.

A note on this clone: Germline and junction disagree at one end, which may indicate a read error. Other DNA sequences in this specimen translate into the identical CDR3. The gene calls are TRBV7-9 and TRBJ1-2; D gene ambiguous. Germline assignment: CDR1 SEHNR and CDR2 FQNEAQ (reference sequence). The CDR3 spans 15 residues. The CDR3 protein is CASSLSTAGAYGYTF. The DNA of the CDR3 is TGTGCCAGCAGCTTATCAACAGCCGGTGCCTATGGCTACACTTTC. Looking up the rest from reference TRBV7-9 and TRBJ1-2 gives the full variable domain: DTGVSQNPRHKITKRGQNVTFRCDPISEHNRLYWYRQTLGQGPEFLTYFQNEAQLEKSRLLSDRFSAERPKGSFSTLEIQRTEQGDSAMYLCASSLSTAGAYGYTFGSGTRLTVV.

The chain employs TRBV28 and TRBJ1-5, with 8 bases lining up with TRBD1. The germline V gene encodes CDR1 MDHEN and CDR2 SYDVKM. Germline trimming cut 3 bases from V and 0 bases from J; bases unmatched to any gene: 7. The CDR3 extends over 17 amino acids. The CDR3 spells CASSFGQGAYSNQPQHF. The CDR3 region has the DNA TGTGCCAGCAGTTTTGGGCAGGGGGCGTATAGCAATCAGCCCCAGCATTTT.

The rearrangement joins TRBV27 to TRBJ2-3; D may be TRBD2 (5 bases). Per the germline V gene, CDR1 is MNHEY and CDR2 is SMNVEV (reference sequence). There are 13 residues in the CDR3. Trimming shortened V by 7 bases and J by 0 bases, and 8 bases separated the two germline ends. The CDR3 DNA reads as TGTGCCAGCAAAGCGGTTAGCACAGATACGCAGTATTTT. It specifies CASKAVSTDTQYF.

The chain couples TRBV7-9 to TRBJ2-3; 7 positions match TRBD1. The CDR3 contains 15 residues. The V segment lost 5 bases and the J segment 0 bases; nucleotides outside the gene matches: 5. Germline loops: CDR1 SEHNR, CDR2 FQNEAQ (reference sequence). The CDR3 DNA reads as TGTGCCAGCAGCCCTACAGGGGTTAGCACAGATACGCAGTATTTT. Translated, it gives CASSPTGVSTDTQYF.

J is TRBJ1-1 and V is TRBV2; weak D call: TRBD1 (6 bases). CDR3 length: 13 residues. Trimming removed 6 bases at V and 1 base at J, with 9 bases between. CDR1 and CDR2 from the germline V gene are SNHLY and FYNNEI. The CDR3 nucleotides read TGTGCCAGCAGAGGGGGGGGGAACACTGAAGCTTTCTTT. This gives the protein CASRGGGNTEAFF.

Details on this clone: Other DNA sequences of this sample code for an identical CDR3. The genes are TRBV4-1 and TRBJ2-7, with D unclear. Trimming pared 0 bases from V and 0 bases from J, leaving 9 bases between. The CDR3 has 15 amino acids. In germline, CDR1 is MGHRA, CDR2 YSYEKL. CDR3 coding DNA: TGCGCCAGCAGCCAAGATCTGGGTGTCTCCTACGAGCAGTACTTC. It yields the protein CASSQDLGVSYEQYF.

The rearrangement links TRBV13 to TRBJ2-7; the match to TRBD2 covers 9 bases. V trimming: 7 bases; J trimming: 3 bases; junction bases outside the gene matches: 4. The CDR3 has 13 residues. Germline CDR1 reads PRHDT; CDR2 reads FYEKMQ (reference sequence). CDR3 amino acids: CASTIAGDYEQYF. In nucleotides, the CDR3 is TGTGCCAGCACCATAGCGGGAGACTACGAGCAGTACTTC. Looking up the rest from reference TRBV13 and TRBJ2-7 gives the full variable domain: AAGVIQSPRHLIKEKRETATLKCYPIPRHDTVYWYQQGPGQDPQFLISFYEKMQSDKGSIPDRFSAQQFSDYHSELNMSSLELGDSALYFCASTIAGDYEQYFGPGTRLTVT.

J is TRBJ2-1 and V is TRBV30; 11 bases fit TRBD2. Per germline, CDR1 GTSNPN and CDR2 SVGIG (reference sequence). The CDR3 totals 14 residues. The V segment lost 4 bases and the J segment 4 bases; nucleotides outside the gene matches: 3. CDR3 DNA sequence: TGTGCCTGGAAAACTAGCGGGGGTTACAATGAGCAGTTCTTC. Residues: CAWKTSGGYNEQFF.

The sample holds a few counts of this clone. This chain uses TRBV11-2 with TRBJ1-1; D is uncertain. This CDR3 region has 15 residues. V was trimmed by 5 bases and J by 5 bases, leaving 18 bases between them. CDR1 and CDR2 from the germline V gene are SGHAT and FQNNGV. CDR3 nucleotide sequence: TGTGCCAGCAGCCCTAAACAGTGGACTTATACTGAAGCTTTCTTT. It encodes CASSPKQWTYTEAFF.

Concerning this clone: The same CDR3 can be traced to other DNA sequences in this sample. V usage is TRBV29-1 and J usage is TRBJ1-5, with TRBD1 as a possible D gene (5 bases). The V and J ends lost 6 bases and 0 bases respectively, with 12 bases between them. The germline V gene encodes CDR1 SQVTM and CDR2 ANQGSEA. This CDR3 comprises 14 residues. CDR3 DNA: TGCAGCGTAGGGGTCGGGGATAGCAATCAGCCCCAGCATTTT. It yields the protein CSVGVGDSNQPQHF.

J is TRBJ2-3 and V is TRBV6-5, with TRBD2 matching over 11 bases. CDR1 and CDR2 (germline): MNHEY, SVGAGI. This CDR3 spans 15 amino acids. Unmatched junction bases numbered 14, after V lost 6 bases and J lost 12 bases. The CDR3 DNA sequence: TGTGCCAGCAGCCTTAGGGAACTAGCGGGAGTTCGACAGTATTTT. It encodes CASSLRELAGVRQYF.

The V call is TRBV16, the J call TRBJ1-6, with TRBD1 matching 7 bases. The CDR3 is made up of 15 amino acids. CDR1 and CDR2 (germline): KGHSY, FQNENV. The V and J ends lost 3 bases and 13 bases, in that order; junction bases with no gene match: 12. CDR3 sequence reads: CASSHPTGVPSPLHF. CDR3 in DNA: TGTGCCAGCAGCCACCCAACAGGGGTTCCCTCGCCCCTCCACTTT. Full variable domain (remainder filled in from reference TRBV16 and TRBJ1-6): GEEVAQTPKHLVRGEGQKAKLYCAPIKGHSYVFWYQQVLKNEFKFLISFQNENVFDETGMPKERFSAKCLPNSPCSLEIQATKLEDSAVYFCASSHPTGVPSPLHFGNGTRLTVT.

A word on this clone: This sample includes further DNA sequences coding for the same CDR3. J is TRBJ2-7 and V is TRBV29-1; D possibly corresponds to TRBD1 (5 bases). Germline values: CDR1 SQVTM, CDR2 ANQGSEA. The V end was cut by 4 bases, the J end by 0 bases, with 7 bases between. CDR3 length equals 12 residues. The CDR3 nucleotides are TGCAGCGTTGCGACAGACTCCTACGAGCAGTACTTC. Amino acid sequence: CSVATDSYEQYF.

J is TRBJ2-1 and V is TRBV5-1; D gene unclear. V lost 2 bases to trimming and J lost 1 base, with 10 bases between them. Per germline, CDR1 SGHRS and CDR2 YFSETQ. This CDR3 region has 15 residues. In nucleotides, the CDR3 is TGCGCCAGCAGCTTCTGGCCAGCGTCCTACAATGAGCAGTTCTTC. This sequence encodes CASSFWPASYNEQFF.

The chain employs TRBV13 and TRBJ1-1; D may be TRBD1 (5 bases). Germline values: CDR1 PRHDT, CDR2 FYEKMQ (reference sequence). The V gene lost 4 bases and the J gene lost 14 bases, with 11 bases spanning the gap. The CDR3 contains 10 residues. CDR3 in amino acids: CASSSPDIFF. In nucleotides, the CDR3 is TGTGCCAGCAGCTCGCCGGACATCTTCTTT. The whole variable domain, remainder taken from reference TRBV13 and TRBJ1-1, is AAGVIQSPRHLIKEKRETATLKCYPIPRHDTVYWYQQGPGQDPQFLISFYEKMQSDKGSIPDRFSAQQFSDYHSELNMSSLELGDSALYFCASSSPDIFFGQGTRLTVV.

This rearrangement joins TRBV4-1 to TRBJ2-7, with 14 bases fitting TRBD2. Per the germline V gene, CDR1 is MGHRA and CDR2 is YSYEKL. V lost 5 bases to trimming and J lost 4 bases; unmatched junction nucleotides: 4. There are 15 residues in the CDR3. DNA of the CDR3: TGCGCCAGCAGCTACGGACTAGCGGGAGGTTACGAGCAGTACTTC. Amino acids: CASSYGLAGGYEQYF.

The chain joins TRBV7-9 to TRBJ2-5; no firm D call. Germline V gives CDR1 SEHNR, CDR2 FQNEAQ (reference sequence). CDR3 length: 15 amino acids. V lost 5 bases and J 5 bases, leaving 18 bases between the germline ends. CDR3 loop: CASSVRTASGETQYF. CDR3 nucleotide sequence: TGTGCCAGCAGCGTCCGGACGGCGTCCGGCGAGACCCAGTACTTC. The variable domain in full, with the rest retrieved from reference TRBV7-9 and TRBJ2-5, is DTGVSQNPRHKITKRGQNVTFRCDPISEHNRLYWYRQTLGQGPEFLTYFQNEAQLEKSRLLSDRFSAERPKGSFSTLEIQRTEQGDSAMYLCASSVRTASGETQYFGPGTRLLVL.

The chain employs TRBV5-1 and TRBJ2-2; TRBD1 agrees at 7 bases. CDR1 is SGHRS, CDR2 YFSETQ, per germline. This CDR3 region has 15 residues. The V and J ends lost 4 bases and 5 bases, in that order; junction bases with no gene match: 8. The CDR3 sequence is CASSPRQGWTGELFF. Written as DNA, the CDR3 is TGCGCCAGCAGCCCGCGACAGGGATGGACCGGGGAGCTGTTTTTT. Drawing the rest from reference TRBV5-1 and TRBJ2-2, the complete variable domain is KAGVTQTPRYLIKTRGQQVTLSCSPISGHRSVSWYQQTPGQGLQFLFEYFSETQRNKGNFPGRFSGRQFSNSRSEMNVSTLELGDSALYLCASSPRQGWTGELFFGEGSRLTVL.

The chain employs TRBV9 and TRBJ2-2; maybe TRBD2 (6 bases). The V end lost 4 bases, the J end lost 7 bases, and 17 bases lay between the germline ends. CDR1 and CDR2 (germline): SGDLS, YYNGEE. The CDR3 consists of 15 residues. The CDR3 loop is CASSFDGGLGGELFF. DNA of the CDR3: TGTGCCAGCAGCTTCGATGGAGGGTTGGGCGGGGAGCTGTTTTTT.

The chain recombines TRBV13 with TRBJ2-1, with D possibly matching TRBD2 (5 bases). The germline gives CDR1 PRHDT, CDR2 FYEKMQ (reference sequence). CDR3 length: 14 residues. V was clipped by 5 bases and J by 7 bases, with 15 bases between them. The CDR3 DNA is TGTGCCAGCAGCCCGACCGCGGGTCGGAATGAGCAGTTCTTC. Protein sequence: CASSPTAGRNEQFF.

The chain couples TRBV10-2 to TRBJ2-2; 14 bases match TRBD2. The CDR3 consists of 18 residues. V lost 7 bases to trimming and J lost 4 bases; unmatched junction nucleotides: 11. Per germline, CDR1 WSHSY and CDR2 SAAADI. The CDR3 sequence: CASITTSGRAMSTGELFF. In DNA, the CDR3 is TGCGCCAGCATCACGACTAGCGGGAGGGCTATGAGCACCGGGGAGCTGTTTTTT.

The rearrangement uses TRBV11-2 and TRBJ2-1, with D possibly being TRBD1 (6 bases). V lost 5 bases and J 0 bases, leaving 17 bases between the germline ends. The CDR3 contains 17 residues. Germline CDR1 and CDR2: SGHAT and FQNNGV. The CDR3 coding sequence is TGTGCCAGCAGCGATCAGGGGCTTCCGCTCTCCTACAATGAGCAGTTCTTC. Translating gives CASSDQGLPLSYNEQFF.

In the case of this clone: Other DNA sequences in this sample translate to the same CDR3. The gene calls are TRBV2 and TRBJ2-1; 7 positions agree with TRBD2. CDR1 SNHLY and CDR2 FYNNEI come from the germline V gene. The CDR3 consists of 12 residues. J lost 7 bases, V lost 4 bases, and 1 base had no gene match. The CDR3 protein is CASSGGGNEQFF. The CDR3 coding sequence is TGTGCCAGCAGTGGGGGGGGAAATGAGCAGTTCTTC. Supplemented by reference TRBV2 and TRBJ2-1, the full variable domain reads EPEVTQTPSHQVTQMGQEVILRCVPISNHLYFYWYRQILGQKVEFLVSFYNNEISEKSEIFDDQFSVERPDGSNFTLKIRSTKLEDSAMYFCASSGGGNEQFFGPGTRLTVL.

The gene calls are TRBV19 and TRBJ2-7; TRBD2 might be the D (6 bases). The V gene lost 3 bases and the J gene lost 0 bases, with 12 bases spanning the gap. The germline V gene has CDR1 LNHDA and CDR2 SQIVND (reference sequence). The CDR3 runs 15 residues. DNA for the CDR3: TGTGCCAGTAGTATTCTTGACGGGGGCTCCTACGAGCAGTACTTC. Protein sequence: CASSILDGGSYEQYF.